These 18 T cell receptor beta chains originate from one sample sequenced in a study of T cells in women clearing cervical HPV infection. Clones were sequenced by immunoSEQ multiplex PCR, and TCRdb holds only the in-frame ones, with some missing. Here the sample table reports about 18,000 clones. The specimen was blood buffy coat. These TCRs come from a woman aged 18 to 69 with a cervical HPV16 infection that either progressed to CIN3+ or cleared (not recorded which).

CDR3 DNA (partial): TGTGCCAGCAGTCCGACAGGGCTAGATGAA. Amino acid sequence: CASSPTGLDE. The complete CDR3 reads CASSPTGLDEAFF. The chain joins TRBV12-3 or TRBV12-4 to TRBJ1-1; 7 positions match TRBD1. The DNA ends 3 residues before the CDR3 does, and the rest of the CDR3 is filled in from the germline J gene. V lost 5 bases, J lost 7 bases, and 7 bases stayed unmatched. The CDR3 extends over 13 amino acids.

The covered CDR3 bases are TGTGCCAGCAGGCCTAGCGGGAGGTTTCCCAGCGATGAG. Translation gives CASRPSGRFPSDE. In full, the CDR3 is CASRPSGRFPSDEQFF. The chain carries TRBV6-2 or TRBV6-3 and TRBJ2-1, with 11 bases fitting TRBD2. The CDR3 is cut off 3 residues early in the read; its end comes from the germline J gene. Trimming at V came to 6 bases and at J to 8 bases, leaving 12 bases not matched to a gene. Germline CDR1 reads MNHEY; CDR2 reads SVGEGT. The CDR3 covers 16 residues.

To note about this clone: Read coverage stops 3 residues before the CDR3 terminus; the germline J gene supplies the remainder. The chain links TRBV7-9 to TRBJ1-4, with TRBD1 identical over 7 bases. CDR3 length: 14 amino acids. CDR1 and CDR2 (germline): SEHNR, FQNEAQ (reference sequence). Germline trimming cut 6 bases from V and 5 bases from J; bases unmatched to any gene: 6. This CDR3 is CASSYGTANEKLFF. The DNA read from the CDR3 is TGTGCCAGCAGTTACGGGACAGCGAATGAAAAA.

As concerns this clone: Read coverage stops 3 residues before the CDR3 terminus; the germline J gene supplies the remainder. V is TRBV5-1 and J is TRBJ1-3; 8 nucleotides align to TRBD1. This CDR3 has 14 residues. Germline trimming cut 5 bases from V and 2 bases from J; bases unmatched to any gene: 3. Germline CDR1 is SGHRS and CDR2 is YFSETQ. This CDR3 reads CASRPTGAGNTIYF. The CDR3 DNA, read in part, is TGCGCCAGCAGGCCGACAGGGGCTGGAAACACC. Using reference TRBV5-1 and TRBJ1-3 for the parts outside the CDR3, the full variable domain is KAGVTQTPRYLIKTRGQQVTLSCSPISGHRSVSWYQQTPGQGLQFLFEYFSETQRNKGNFPGRFSGRQFSNSRSEMNVSTLELGDSALYLCASRPTGAGNTIYFGEGSWLTVV.

The part of the CDR3 DNA that was read is TGTGCCAGTCCTCTGAGGCTTCCCGACGGGGGCTATGGC. Encoded protein: CASPLRLPDGGYG. The full CDR3 is CASPLRLPDGGYGYTF. The chain employs TRBV19 and TRBJ1-2; tentative D call: TRBD1 (5 bases). The CDR3 goes on 3 residues after the read ends, and that part is filled in from the germline J gene. CDR3 length equals 16 residues. Trimming stripped 8 bases from V and 4 bases from J, with 23 bases between. Germline-derived CDR1 and CDR2 are LNHDA and SQIVND (reference sequence).

In regard to this clone: The CDR3 extends 3 residues past the end of the read, so its final part is completed from the germline J gene. The rearrangement joins TRBV5-1 to TRBJ2-7; 8 bases align to TRBD1. CDR1 is SGHRS and CDR2 is YFSETQ in the germline V gene. V dropped 4 bases and J dropped 5; count of bases not matched to a gene: 11. This CDR3 comprises 15 residues. The CDR3 protein is CASSQGQGPMHEQYF. Incomplete CDR3 DNA: TGCGCCAGCAGCCAAGGACAGGGTCCAATGCACGAG.

This clone is labeled medium-sized based on frequency. The CDR3 end lies 3 residues beyond the end of the read and is filled in from the germline J gene. The V gene is TRBV2, the J gene TRBJ2-4; TRBD1 is a possible D gene (5 bases). There are 15 residues in the CDR3. The germline V gene has CDR1 SNHLY and CDR2 FYNNEI. Trimming took 2 bases from V and 1 from J, leaving 9 bases between them. This CDR3 reads CASSELDSAKNIQYF. The sequenced CDR3 bases are TGTGCCAGCAGTGAACTTGACAGTGCCAAAAACATT. Full variable domain (missing parts from reference TRBV2 and TRBJ2-4): EPEVTQTPSHQVTQMGQEVILRCVPISNHLYFYWYRQILGQKVEFLVSFYNNEISEKSEIFDDQFSVERPDGSNFTLKIRSTKLEDSAMYFCASSELDSAKNIQYFGAGTRLSVL.

On this clone: With the read ending 3 residues before the CDR3 end, the germline J gene is used to fill in that end. This rearrangement joins TRBV25-1 to TRBJ1-1; 9 bases map to TRBD1. Germline values: CDR1 MGHDK, CDR2 SYGVNS. The CDR3 sequence is 18 residues long. The V gene end was trimmed by 4 bases and the J gene end by 1 base; junction bases not matched to a gene: 13. The sequenced part of the CDR3 DNA is TGTGCCAGCAGTGGATACGCCGGGACAGGGTCCAAGAACACTGAA. This translates into CASSGYAGTGSKNTE. The complete CDR3 sequence is CASSGYAGTGSKNTEAFF.

Details on this clone: The read is 3 residues too short to cover the CDR3 end, so that end is filled in from the germline J gene. This rearrangement joins TRBV7-4 to TRBJ1-5; 12 nucleotides line up with TRBD1. CDR3 length: 17 residues. Trimming removed 4 bases from V and 3 bases from J; junction bases left unmatched: 7. Germline V gene data show CDR1 as SGHVT and CDR2 as SQSDAQ. The CDR3 is CASSSRGQGAVNQPQHF. CDR3 DNA, as far as it was read: TGTGCCAGCAGCTCGAGGGGACAGGGGGCTGTCAATCAGCCC.

With respect to this clone: The read gets to within 3 residues of the CDR3 end, and the germline J gene fills in the rest. The rearrangement joins TRBV6-1 to TRBJ2-7; 8 nucleotides agree with TRBD1. Germline CDR1 reads MNHNS; CDR2 reads SASEGT. The CDR3 length is 15 residues. With 2 bases clipped from V and 2 bases from J, the junction kept 5 bases outside the gene matches. CDR3 DNA (partial): TGTGCCAGCAGTGAACAGGGGGCCGACGCCTACGAG. Residues: CASSEQGADAYE. The full CDR3 reads CASSEQGADAYEQYF.

Comment on this clone: The sequenced fragment ends 3 residues before the CDR3 boundary, so the rest is inferred from the germline J gene. The chain is built from TRBV5-6 and TRBJ2-2, with 11 bases fitting TRBD1. The germline CDR1 and CDR2 sequences are SGHDT and YYEEEE. This CDR3 is 15 amino acids long. The V segment lost 2 bases and the J segment 7 bases; nucleotides outside the gene matches: 4. CDR3 region: CASSLGQGAIGELFF. CDR3 DNA (partial): TGTGCCAGCAGCTTAGGACAGGGGGCCATCGGGGAG.

A note on this clone: The CDR3 extends 3 residues past the end of the read, so its final part is completed from the germline J gene. This sequence joins TRBV11-2 and TRBJ1-2; 7 bases are shared with TRBD1. CDR3 length: 14 residues. The V gene end was trimmed by 5 bases and the J gene end by 5 bases; junction bases not matched to a gene: 8. Germline assignment: CDR1 SGHAT and CDR2 FQNNGV. Incomplete CDR3 DNA: TGTGCCAGCAGCCCCGCAGGGGGAGGGTATGGC. Translation gives CASSPAGGGYG. In full, the CDR3 is CASSPAGGGYGYTF.

About this clone: The observed sequence ends 3 residues before the CDR3 terminus, with the missing tail filled in from the germline J gene. This chain joins TRBV20-1 and TRBJ2-1, with D perhaps TRBD2 (6 bases). CDR3 length: 15 amino acids. Germline lookup yields CDR1 DFQATT and CDR2 SNEGSKA (reference sequence). V lost 2 bases and J lost 7, with 18 bases in between. The covered CDR3 bases are TGCAGTGCTAGAATGCGGGGATTAAGAGCGAATGAG. Protein: CSARMRGLRANE. The whole CDR3 sequence is CSARMRGLRANEQFF.

The sequenced part of the CDR3 DNA is TGTGCCAGCAGCTTAGTGTCAGGGATGAACACTGAA. It codes for CASSLVSGMNTE. The full CDR3 reads CASSLVSGMNTEAFF. The chain has TRBV7-2 and TRBJ1-1, with D maybe TRBD1 (5 bases). The read finishes 3 residues shy of the CDR3 end, and the germline J gene is used to complete it. Trimming pared 1 base from V and 0 bases from J, leaving 9 bases between. CDR1 is SGHTA and CDR2 is FQGNSA in the germline V gene. The CDR3 loop spans 15 amino acids.

A word on this clone: The read terminates 3 residues ahead of where the CDR3 ends, so the germline J gene completes it. This chain uses TRBV18 with TRBJ2-3, with D possibly TRBD1 on 6 matching bases. The CDR3 extends over 19 amino acids. With 1 base removed from V and 3 bases from J, the gap between germline ends came to 23 bases. CDR1 is KGHSH and CDR2 is LQKENI in the germline V gene. CDR3: CASSPQPPLPGVRTDTQYF. The covered CDR3 bases are TGTGCCAGCTCACCACAACCCCCCCTTCCAGGGGTTCGGACAGATACG.

Concerning this clone: The sequenced fragment ends 3 residues before the CDR3 boundary, so the rest is inferred from the germline J gene. This chain connects TRBV20-1 to TRBJ2-5, with a possible D match to TRBD2 (6 bases). Germline CDR1 and CDR2: DFQATT and SNEGSKA (reference sequence). Trimming shortened V by 0 bases and J by 4 bases, and 15 bases separated the two germline ends. The CDR3 consists of 15 residues. The part of the CDR3 DNA that was read is TGCAGTGCTAGAGATTTGGGTGCGGGGTTAGAGACC. Translation gives CSARDLGAGLET. The CDR3 reads in full as CSARDLGAGLETQYF.

About this clone itself: The read terminates 3 residues ahead of where the CDR3 ends, so the germline J gene completes it. V gene TRBV11-1 combines with J gene TRBJ2-7; D is ambiguous. The CDR3 spans 14 residues. Trimming took 1 base from V and 0 from J, leaving 7 bases between them. The germline V gene encodes CDR1 SGHAT and CDR2 FQDESV (reference sequence). The chain's CDR3 is CASSLDRHSYEQYF. The CDR3 DNA, read in part, is TGTGCCAGCAGCTTAGACAGACACTCCTACGAG.

A remark on this clone: Read data end 3 residues before the CDR3 end; the end is taken from the germline J gene. V usage is TRBV7-9 and J usage is TRBJ1-2; D ambiguous. Trimming stripped 3 bases from V and 3 bases from J, with 11 bases between. This CDR3 contains 14 residues. Germline V gene data show CDR1 as SEHNR and CDR2 as FQNEAQ (reference sequence). CDR3 sequence reads: CASSFDTQHYGYTF. The covered CDR3 bases are TGTGCCAGCAGCTTCGACACACAACACTATGGC.